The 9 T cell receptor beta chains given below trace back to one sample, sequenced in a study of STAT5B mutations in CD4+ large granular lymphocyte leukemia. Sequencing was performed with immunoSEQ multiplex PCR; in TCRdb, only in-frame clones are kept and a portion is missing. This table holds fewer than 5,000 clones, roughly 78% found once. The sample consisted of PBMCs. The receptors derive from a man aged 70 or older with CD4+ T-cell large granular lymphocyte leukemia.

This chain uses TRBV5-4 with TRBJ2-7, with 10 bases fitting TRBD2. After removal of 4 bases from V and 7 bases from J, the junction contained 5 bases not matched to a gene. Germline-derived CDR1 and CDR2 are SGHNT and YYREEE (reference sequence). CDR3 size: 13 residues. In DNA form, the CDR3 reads TGTGCCAGCAGCGGATGGACTAGCGGAGAGCAGTACTTC. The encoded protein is CASSGWTSGEQYF.

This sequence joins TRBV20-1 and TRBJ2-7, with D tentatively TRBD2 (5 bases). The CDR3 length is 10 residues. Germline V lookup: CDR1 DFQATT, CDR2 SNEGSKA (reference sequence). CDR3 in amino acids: CTGGAYEQYV. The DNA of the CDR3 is TGCACAGGAGGCGCCTACGAGCAGTACGTC.

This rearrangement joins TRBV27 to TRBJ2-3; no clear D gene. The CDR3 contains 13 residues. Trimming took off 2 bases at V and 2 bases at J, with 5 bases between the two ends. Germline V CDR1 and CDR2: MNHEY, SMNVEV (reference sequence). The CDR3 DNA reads TGTGCCAGCAGTTTACAGAACACAGATACGCAGTATTTT. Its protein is CASSLQNTDTQYF.

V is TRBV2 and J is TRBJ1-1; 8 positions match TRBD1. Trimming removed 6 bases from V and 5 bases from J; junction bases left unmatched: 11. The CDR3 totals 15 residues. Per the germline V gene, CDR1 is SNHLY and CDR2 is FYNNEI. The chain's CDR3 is CASRGVWTGRTEAFF. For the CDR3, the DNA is TGTGCCAGCAGGGGGGTATGGACAGGGAGGACTGAAGCTTTCTTT.

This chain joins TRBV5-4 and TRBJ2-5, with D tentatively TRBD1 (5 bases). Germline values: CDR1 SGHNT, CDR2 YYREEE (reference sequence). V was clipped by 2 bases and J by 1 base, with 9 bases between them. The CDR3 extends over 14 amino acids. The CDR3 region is CASSFDRRQETQYF. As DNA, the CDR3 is TGTGCCAGCAGCTTCGACAGACGCCAAGAGACCCAGTACTTC.

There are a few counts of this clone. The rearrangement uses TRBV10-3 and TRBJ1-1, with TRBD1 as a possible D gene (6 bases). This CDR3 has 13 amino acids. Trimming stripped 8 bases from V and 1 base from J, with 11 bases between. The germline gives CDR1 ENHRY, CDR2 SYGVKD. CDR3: CAIGGHQNTEAFF. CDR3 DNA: TGTGCCATCGGGGGACACCAGAACACTGAAGCTTTCTTT.

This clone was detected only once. CDR3 amino acids: CASSQDFAQYF. DNA for the CDR3: TGTGCCAGCAGCCAAGATTTTGCGCAGTACTTC. The genes are TRBV14 and TRBJ2-7; D unclear. From germline, CDR1 is SGHDN and CDR2 FVKESK. V dropped 0 bases and J dropped 9 bases, with 6 bases sitting between them. This CDR3 has 11 residues.

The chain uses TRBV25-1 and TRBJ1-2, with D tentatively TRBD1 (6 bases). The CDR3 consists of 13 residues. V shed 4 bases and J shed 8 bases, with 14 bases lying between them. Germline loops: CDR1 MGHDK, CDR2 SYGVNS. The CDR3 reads CASSVNRESGYTF. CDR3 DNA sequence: TGTGCCAGCAGTGTGAACAGGGAATCGGGCTACACCTTC.

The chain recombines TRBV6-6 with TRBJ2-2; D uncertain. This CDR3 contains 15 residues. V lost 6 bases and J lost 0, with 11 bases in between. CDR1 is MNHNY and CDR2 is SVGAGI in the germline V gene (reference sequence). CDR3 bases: TGTGCCAGCAGACTCGTACAAGCGAACACCGGGGAGCTGTTTTTT. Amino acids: CASRLVQANTGELFF.